Below, 28 T cell receptor beta chains from the same sample are listed, as sequenced in a study of cytomegalovirus exposure and HLA in healthy donors. Primers for the PCR totalled 60 Vbeta and 13 Jbeta. Profiled with immunoSEQ multiplex PCR; TCRdb holds only in-frame clones, not every one. The table lists tens of thousands of clones, over 70% of them singletons. What was sequenced was PBMCs. The source is a man aged 60-69 years in good health and CMV-seropositive.

The chain employs TRBV6-1 and TRBJ1-2; D perhaps matches TRBD1 (5 bases). V was shortened by 1 base and J by 5 bases, with 17 bases between the two germline ends. This CDR3 has 16 residues. The germline CDR1 and CDR2 sequences are MNHNS and SASEGT. The CDR3 loop reads CASSEVVTVSIYGYTF. The CDR3, as DNA: TGTGCCAGCAGTGAAGTGGTGACAGTTTCTATATATGGCTACACCTTC.

This chain uses TRBV5-6 with TRBJ1-4; no definite D call. CDR1 is SGHDT and CDR2 is YYEEEE in the germline V gene. The CDR3 is made up of 14 amino acids. Trimming removed 7 bases at V and 7 bases at J, with 17 bases between. CDR3: CASAESGAGEKLFF. The CDR3 DNA follows: TGTGCCAGCGCCGAAAGTGGAGCTGGTGAAAAACTGTTTTTT.

The chain couples TRBV6-1 to TRBJ2-3; tentative D call: TRBD1 (6 bases). Germline loops: CDR1 MNHNS, CDR2 SASEGT. This CDR3 has 15 residues. Trimming stripped 5 bases from V and 6 bases from J, with 18 bases between. The CDR3 reads CASSNQGSGRDTQYF. The CDR3 DNA is TGTGCCAGCAGTAACCAGGGGAGTGGTAGGGATACGCAGTATTTT.

This clone was observed a handful of times. The gene calls are TRBV9 and TRBJ2-1; 11 nucleotides align to TRBD2. The CDR3 has 18 residues. The junction had 13 bases not matched to a gene; V was cut back by 4 bases and J by 4 bases. The germline V gene encodes CDR1 SGDLS and CDR2 YYNGEE. The CDR3 DNA follows: TGTGCCAGCAGCCTCTCGACGGTCTCTAGCGGGGGGTACAATGAGCAGTTCTTC. This translates into CASSLSTVSSGGYNEQFF.

The chain links TRBV11-2 to TRBJ2-5, with D possibly matching TRBD1 (5 bases). Trimming cost V 5 bases and J 0 bases, with 13 bases left between them. This CDR3 has 15 amino acids. Germline loops: CDR1 SGHAT, CDR2 FQNNGV. CDR3 in DNA: TGTGCCAGCAGCCTCGGACAAGCCAACCAAGAGACCCAGTACTTC. This encodes CASSLGQANQETQYF.

This clone came up a few times. This chain links TRBV6-1 with TRBJ2-7; the match to TRBD2 covers 7 bases. Trimming took 5 bases from V and 1 from J; bases not matched to a gene: 5. The CDR3 is 14 residues long. The germline V gene encodes CDR1 MNHNS and CDR2 SASEGT. The CDR3 DNA sequence: TGTGCCAGCAGTAAAAGCGGGGAATCCTACGAGCAGTACTTC. Its translation: CASSKSGESYEQYF.

The V gene is TRBV19, the J gene TRBJ2-5; 9 positions agree with TRBD2. Germline values: CDR1 LNHDA, CDR2 SQIVND (reference sequence). The CDR3 has 17 amino acids. Trimming removed 4 bases from V and 5 bases from J; junction bases left unmatched: 14. In DNA, the CDR3 is TGTGCCAGTAGTAAAGGCGGAGGTCTAGCGGGATTCGAGACCCAGTACTTC. This encodes CASSKGGGLAGFETQYF.

This rearrangement joins TRBV19 to TRBJ1-5, with D tentatively TRBD1 (5 bases). CDR1 and CDR2 from the germline V gene are LNHDA and SQIVND (reference sequence). CDR3 length equals 15 residues. Trimming took 3 bases from V and 0 from J, leaving 9 bases between them. The CDR3 DNA is TGTGCCAGTAGTATGGACATTTATAGCAATCAGCCCCAGCATTTT. Translating gives CASSMDIYSNQPQHF.

This chain uses TRBV2 with TRBJ2-1; 7 nucleotides line up with TRBD1. Losses at the gene ends were 6 bases for V and 4 bases for J; bases not matched to a gene: 9. The CDR3 consists of 15 residues. Germline V CDR1 and CDR2: SNHLY, FYNNEI. CDR3 in amino acids: CASSQERGLYNEQFF. The DNA for the CDR3 is TGTGCCAGCAGCCAAGAAAGGGGGCTATACAATGAGCAGTTCTTC.

The chain employs TRBV14 and TRBJ1-1; TRBD1 is a possible D gene (6 bases). This CDR3 comprises 15 residues. Per germline, CDR1 SGHDN and CDR2 FVKESK. The V end was cut by 1 base, the J end by 6 bases, with 15 bases between. CDR3 region: CASSQGPGRGAEAFF. The DNA for the CDR3 is TGTGCCAGCAGCCAAGGTCCAGGGAGGGGGGCTGAAGCTTTCTTT. The full variable domain, with the rest looked up from reference TRBV14 and TRBJ1-1, is EAGVTQFPSHSVIEKGQTVTLRCDPISGHDNLYWYRRVMGKEIKFLLHFVKESKQDESGMPNNRFLAERTGGTYSTLKVQPAELEDSGVYFCASSQGPGRGAEAFFGQGTRLTVV.

V and J are TRBV11-2 and TRBJ2-1; 7 bases agree with TRBD1. The ends lost 1 base at V and 8 bases at J; junction bases unmatched: 8. The CDR3 has 15 amino acids. Germline CDR1 and CDR2: SGHAT and FQNNGV. This chain's CDR3 is CASSLVSGQVYEQFF. CDR3 sequence (DNA): TGTGCCAGCAGCTTAGTTTCAGGACAGGTCTATGAGCAGTTCTTC.

The chain uses TRBV6-5 and TRBJ1-1, with unresolved D. Trimming removed 2 bases at V and 8 bases at J, with 15 bases between. This CDR3 contains 14 residues. The germline gives CDR1 MNHEY, CDR2 SVGAGI. The chain's CDR3 is CASSYPQAGSEAFF. The DNA for the CDR3 is TGTGCCAGCAGTTACCCCCAAGCGGGGAGCGAAGCTTTCTTT.

This clone was counted only a few times. The V call is TRBV29-1, the J call TRBJ1-2; the match to TRBD1 covers 8 bases. V lost 3 bases and J lost 7; bases outside the gene matches: 10. Per germline, CDR1 SQVTM and CDR2 ANQGSEA. The CDR3 consists of 14 residues. CDR3: CSVDDMDRDSGYTF. CDR3 sequence (DNA): TGCAGCGTTGATGATATGGACAGGGATTCTGGCTACACCTTC. The full variable domain, in which reference TRBV29-1 and TRBJ1-2 provide the parts outside the CDR3, is SAVISQKPSRDICQRGTSLTIQCQVDSQVTMMFWYRQQPGQSLTLIATANQGSEATYESGFVIDKFPISRPNLTFSTLTVSNMSPEDSSIYLCSVDDMDRDSGYTFGSGTRLTVV.

This clone has a handful of counts. This sequence joins TRBV5-1 and TRBJ2-3; TRBD2 matches at 8 bases. Germline values: CDR1 SGHRS, CDR2 YFSETQ. The CDR3 covers 15 residues. After removal of 0 bases from V and 1 base from J, the junction contained 1 base not matched to a gene. The CDR3 here is CASSLGRGGTDTQYF. In DNA, the CDR3 is TGCGCCAGCAGCTTGGGGCGGGGGGGCACAGATACGCAGTATTTT. The whole variable domain, remainder taken from reference TRBV5-1 and TRBJ2-3, is KAGVTQTPRYLIKTRGQQVTLSCSPISGHRSVSWYQQTPGQGLQFLFEYFSETQRNKGNFPGRFSGRQFSNSRSEMNVSTLELGDSALYLCASSLGRGGTDTQYFGPGTRLTVL.

The J gene is TRBJ1-2, the V gene TRBV27; no firm D call. This CDR3 comprises 15 residues. V lost 5 bases to trimming and J lost 4 bases, with 17 bases between them. Looked up from germline, CDR1 is MNHEY and CDR2 is SMNVEV (reference sequence). Written as DNA, the CDR3 is TGTGCCAGCAGTCCCTGGGAGCTGGGTTTCTATGGCTACACCTTC. Its translation is CASSPWELGFYGYTF.

The rearrangement links TRBV19 to TRBJ1-5; 9 positions match TRBD1. Per germline, CDR1 LNHDA and CDR2 SQIVND (reference sequence). V dropped 5 bases and J dropped 9; count of bases not matched to a gene: 8. This CDR3 contains 14 residues. The CDR3 bases are TGTGCCAGTAGTGTTACAGGGGGCGGAGGGCCCCAGCATTTT. Protein product: CASSVTGGGGPQHF.

The V and J genes are TRBV5-1 and TRBJ1-4; the match to TRBD1 covers 7 bases. Germline-derived CDR1 and CDR2 are SGHRS and YFSETQ. The trim removed 3 bases at V and 5 bases at J, leaving 10 bases unmatched. The CDR3 has 16 residues. The CDR3 reads CASSSGGRQANEKLFF. DNA of the CDR3: TGCGCCAGCAGCTCAGGGGGGAGACAGGCCAATGAAAAACTGTTTTTT.

J is TRBJ2-1 and V is TRBV11-3, with TRBD2 matching 8 bases. This CDR3 has 15 amino acids. Trimming removed 4 bases from V and 5 bases from J; junction bases left unmatched: 7. Germline V gene data show CDR1 as SGHNT and CDR2 as YENEEA. This chain's CDR3 is CASSYLAGSNNEQFF. CDR3 sequence (DNA): TGTGCCAGCAGCTATTTAGCGGGGTCAAACAATGAGCAGTTCTTC.

The gene calls are TRBV6-5 and TRBJ2-5, with D possibly TRBD2 on 6 matching bases. The J call is doubtful: the DNA matches TRBJ2-7 better. CDR3 size: 14 residues. The V gene's germline CDR1 is MNHEY and CDR2 SVGAGI. CDR3: CASSWTGETYEQYF. The CDR3 DNA sequence: TGTGCCAGCAGTTGGACGGGAGAGACCTACGAGCAGTACTTC.

The chain joins TRBV7-9 to TRBJ2-2; no clear D gene. The CDR3 totals 14 residues. CDR1 and CDR2 (germline): SEHNR, FQNEAQ (reference sequence). V gave up 5 bases and J gave up 1 base, with 8 bases separating them. The CDR3 loop reads CASSPRGNTGELFF. As DNA, the CDR3 is TGTGCCAGCAGCCCCCGAGGGAACACCGGGGAGCTGTTTTTT. The variable domain in full, with the rest retrieved from reference TRBV7-9 and TRBJ2-2, is DTGVSQNPRHKITKRGQNVTFRCDPISEHNRLYWYRQTLGQGPEFLTYFQNEAQLEKSRLLSDRFSAERPKGSFSTLEIQRTEQGDSAMYLCASSPRGNTGELFFGEGSRLTVL.

CDR3 amino acids: CAILAGTGGSDTQYF. CDR3 nucleotide sequence: TGTGCCATTCTAGCTGGCACCGGCGGATCAGATACGCAGTATTTT. The chain joins TRBV10-3 to TRBJ2-3; perhaps TRBD2 as D (5 bases). This CDR3 comprises 15 residues. CDR1 is ENHRY, CDR2 SYGVKD, per germline. The ends were cut back, 9 bases at V and 4 bases at J, with 20 bases in the middle.

Concerning this clone: Other nucleotide sequences in the sample specify the same CDR3. CDR3 nucleotides: TGTGCCAGCAGCTTAGGGACAGGCAGCTCTGGGGCCAACGTCCTGACTTTC. It specifies CASSLGTGSSGANVLTF. V is TRBV11-3 and J is TRBJ2-6; 7 nucleotides align to TRBD1. The CDR3 has 17 residues. Germline CDR1 and CDR2: SGHNT and YENEEA. Germline trimming cut 1 base from V and 0 bases from J; bases unmatched to any gene: 3. Full variable domain (rest looked up from reference TRBV11-3 and TRBJ2-6): EAGVVQSPRYKIIEKKQPVAFWCNPISGHNTLYWYLQNLGQGPELLIRYENEEAVDDSQLPKDRFSAERLKGVDSTLKIQPAELGDSAVYLCASSLGTGSSGANVLTFGAGSRLTVL.

The genes are TRBV7-9 and TRBJ2-1; D gene unclear. V was shortened by 3 bases and J by 0 bases, with 9 bases between the two germline ends. The CDR3 has 15 residues. CDR1 and CDR2 from the germline V gene are SEHNR and FQNEAQ (reference sequence). The CDR3 coding sequence is TGTGCCAGCAGCTTTTCCCGGAGCTCCTACAATGAGCAGTTCTTC. It specifies CASSFSRSSYNEQFF.

The V call is TRBV9, the J call TRBJ2-5; D is possibly TRBD2 (5 bases). The CDR3 has 13 amino acids. The germline V gene encodes CDR1 SGDLS and CDR2 YYNGEE. Between the trimmed V and J ends, which lost 3 bases and 1 base, there was a span of 7 bases. The CDR3 here is CASSAGFQETQYF. The CDR3 coding sequence is TGTGCCAGCAGCGCGGGGTTCCAAGAGACCCAGTACTTC. Variable domain in full (rest from reference TRBV9 and TRBJ2-5): DSGVTQTPKHLITATGQRVTLRCSPRSGDLSVYWYQQSLDQGLQFLIQYYNGEERAKGNILERFSAQQFPDLHSELNLSSLELGDSALYFCASSAGFQETQYFGPGTRLLVL.

The chain employs TRBV10-1 and TRBJ2-1, with D possibly being TRBD2 (5 bases). CDR3 length equals 11 residues. Germline CDR1 WNHNN, CDR2 SYGVQD (reference sequence). Trimming shortened V by 4 bases and J by 7 bases, and 5 bases separated the two germline ends. The CDR3 sequence: CASSAGNEQFF. The DNA of the CDR3 is TGCGCCAGCAGTGCGGGGAATGAGCAGTTCTTC.

This clone was observed a few times. The J gene is TRBJ1-6, the V gene TRBV6-5; tentatively, D is TRBD1 (6 bases). The CDR3 covers 13 residues. V was clipped by 6 bases and J by 5 bases, with 8 bases between them. CDR1 MNHEY and CDR2 SVGAGI come from the germline V gene. The CDR3 DNA is TGTGCCAGCAGCCGACAGGATAATTCACCCCTCCACTTT. This codes for CASSRQDNSPLHF.

The V call is TRBV5-8, the J call TRBJ1-2; D remains ambiguous. Per the germline V gene, CDR1 is SGHTS and CDR2 is YDEGEE. The CDR3 loop spans 13 amino acids. Trimming shortened V by 2 bases and J by 4 bases, and 9 bases separated the two germline ends. CDR3 loop: CASSFEGVYGYTF. The DNA of the CDR3 is TGTGCCAGCAGCTTTGAAGGAGTCTATGGCTACACCTTC.

The chain is built from TRBV13 and TRBJ2-1; D unclear. CDR3 length: 15 residues. The V gene lost 0 bases and the J gene lost 8 bases, with 14 bases spanning the gap. The germline V gene has CDR1 PRHDT and CDR2 FYEKMQ (reference sequence). CDR3 nucleotides: TGTGCCAGCAGCTTAGGCCGGTCTTTCAGCGATGAGCAGTTCTTC. It yields the protein CASSLGRSFSDEQFF.